This note documents a single TCR beta chain sequence. The data originate from a study of graft-versus-host responses after intestinal transplantation. Study-level information: Each recipient received anti-thymocyte globulin induction, then tacrolimus and steroids for about 3 years.

CDR3 length: 14 amino acids. V lost 3 bases, J lost 2 bases, and 3 bases stayed unmatched. Germline V gene data show CDR1 as LNHDA and CDR2 as SQIVND (reference sequence). The protocol was immunoSEQ multiplex PCR, while the TCRdb copy is restricted to in-frame clones and leaves out a portion. Here the sample spans 29,000 or so clones, just under 95% being singletons. The clonotype comes from a human patient who received an intestinal transplant, so some T cells may come from the graft donor. The sample here was PBMCs, taken approximately 69 days after intestinal transplant. The rearrangement joins TRBV19 to TRBJ2-7; 8 bases are shared with TRBD1. The CDR3 sequence: CASSMADRAYEQYF. As DNA, the CDR3 is TGTGCCAGTAGTATGGCGGACAGGGCCTACGAGCAGTACTTC.